This T cell receptor beta chain derives from a study of CD8+CD57+ T cells in acquired aplastic anemia (dated by TCRdb to between 2017 and 2018). Study-wide context: Extracted DNA from sorted CD4+ and CD8+ cells averaged approximately 3 ug, ranging from roughly 0.19 to 27.4 ug. An average of roughly 9.8 million reads for CD4+ cells and 11 million to 12 million reads for CD8+ cells was obtained from healthy donor samples. Overall study outcomes, separate from this receptor: Between patients and healthy controls, no significant difference in CD8+ Simpson's diversity was found (P=0.060). Roughly 31 CD8+ CDR3 sequences were shared between patients and controls but appeared highly expressed in patients and within their immunodominant clones.

The CDR3 has 14 amino acids, counting the end cysteine and phenylalanine. Solely the CDR3 DNA is kept, with 42 bases framed from the first base. V is reduced by 0 bases and J by 2 bases, leaving a spacing of 9 bases between them. In the germline V gene (reference sequence), CDR1 corresponds to SGHNT and CDR2 to YYREEE. In the study, sorted CD4+ and CD8+ blood T cells from patients with severe aplastic anemia and from healthy subjects underwent deep sequencing of TCR repertoires. Ficoll-Paque density gradient centrifugation was used to isolate peripheral blood mononuclear cells. CD4+ and CD8+ T cells were sorted by FACS or magnetic beads before DNA extraction. Remarks on this clonotype: No antigen is known for it. No much larger clone is present one base from it, and per-base qualities are unavailable.

Profiling of TCR beta VDJ combinations and CDR3 sequences used genomic DNA as the template. TCR repertoire sequencing was run on an Illumina HiSeq 2000. Regarding the original processing steps: Repertoires were assessed using TRBV/TRBJ rearrangement plots, CDR3 size and DJ length profiles, and Simpson's diversity index. The most abundant DNA sequence in the deep sequencing data was taken as the immunodominant clone. CDR3 amino acid sequences were screened for sharing across subjects and were compared with published repertoires and the VDJdb database. TCRdb ran its own pipeline on the public reads, namely fastp trimming at Q25 and MiXCR clone calling, and kept in-frame beta chains. Rows are combined by CDR3 protein, so each entry shows the most common genes and DNA. Here the V and J calls rest on TCRdb's processing, not on the authors' analysis. The sample data list more than 150,000 distinct CDR3 sequences, and about half of these were observed just once. The ten largest clones take up 2.9% of the sample.

The specimen sequenced was sorted CD4+, CD8+, or CD8+CD57+ T cells (not recorded which) from PBMCs. The TCR sequence derives from a human donor in good health. In this chain, TRBV5-4 is recombined with TRBJ2-7; TRBD1 is a possible D gene, resting on 6 matching bases. The nucleotide sequence reads as follows: TGTGCCAGCAGCTTGGGGGACACAGCCTACGAGCAGTACTTC. The encoded protein is CASSLGDTAYEQYF.